This T cell receptor beta chain is from a study of OX40 agonist ivuxolimab in advanced cancers. On the study more broadly: Three patients responded partially, comprising one with hepatocellular carcinoma and two with cutaneous melanoma.

V lost 1 base, J lost 7 bases, and 10 bases lay in between. The CDR3 loop spans 14 amino acids. CDR1 and CDR2 (germline): SEHNR, FQNEAQ (reference sequence). This table comes from immunoSEQ multiplex PCR, and its TCRdb copy is limited to in-frame clones, with some not included. The sample contains about 99,000 clones, around nine tenths of which appear only once. Details on this clone: Its antigen is unidentified.

General observations from the study: A proportion of nonresponders additionally exhibited low normalized T-cell clonal expansion. Dosing at 0.1 to 3.0 mg/kg was accompanied by clonal expansion of CD4+ and CD8+ blood T cells by week 6.

Source: CD4+ or CD8+ T cells sorted from blood, taken in a trial of the OX40 agonist ivuxolimab. The chain couples TRBV7-9 to TRBJ1-4; D perhaps matches TRBD1 (5 bases). The sequence derives from an adult with an advanced solid tumor such as melanoma, head and neck, liver or kidney cancer. CDR3 protein: CASSLGQGGEKLFF. The CDR3 coding sequence is TGTGCCAGCAGCTTAGGCCAGGGCGGTGAAAAACTGTTTTTT.